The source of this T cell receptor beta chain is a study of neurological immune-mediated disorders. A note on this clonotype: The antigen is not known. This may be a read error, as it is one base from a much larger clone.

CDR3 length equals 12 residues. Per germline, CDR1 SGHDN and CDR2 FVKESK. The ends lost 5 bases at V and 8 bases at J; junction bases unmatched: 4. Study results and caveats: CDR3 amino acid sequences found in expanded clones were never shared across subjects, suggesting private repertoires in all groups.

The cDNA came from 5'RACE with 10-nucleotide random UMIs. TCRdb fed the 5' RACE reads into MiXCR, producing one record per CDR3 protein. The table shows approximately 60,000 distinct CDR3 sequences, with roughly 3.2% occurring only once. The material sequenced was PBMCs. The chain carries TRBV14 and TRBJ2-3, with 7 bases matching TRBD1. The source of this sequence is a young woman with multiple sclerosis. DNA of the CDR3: TGTGCCAGCAGCATTGACAGGGTTACGCAGTATTTT. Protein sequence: CASSIDRVTQYF.